The 10 T cell receptor beta chains presented below share a single source sample, sequenced in a study of CD8+ T cells in alopecia areata. Regarding treatment: oral pan-JAK inhibitor, 5-10 mg twice daily. Sequencing templates came from extracted RNA that was reverse transcribed into cDNA. The table came from immunoSEQ multiplex PCR; TCRdb's copy has only in-frame clones and leaves some out. The data show some 200,000 clones, about three fifths seen once. Sequenced here: CD4+ T cells sorted from blood, sampled at week 4, from a patient treated with tofacitinib. The receptors stem from a human donor with alopecia areata.

This rearrangement joins TRBV6-1 to TRBJ1-1; D is ambiguous. The V and J ends lost 3 bases and 4 bases respectively, with 9 bases between them. From germline, CDR1 is MNHNS and CDR2 SASEGT. The CDR3 is 13 amino acids. The CDR3 region is CASSEGMVTEAFF. The CDR3 DNA sequence: TGTGCCAGCAGTGAGGGGATGGTCACTGAAGCTTTCTTT.

In regard to this clone: At the DNA level, this CDR3 is encoded by other sequences in the same sample as well. The V and J genes are TRBV29-1 and TRBJ2-5; TRBD1 might be the D (6 bases). CDR1 SQVTM and CDR2 ANQGSEA come from the germline V gene. Trimming took 2 bases from V and 3 from J, leaving 7 bases between them. The length of the CDR3 is 12 residues. As DNA, the CDR3 is TGCAGCGTTGAAAAGGGGGAAGAGACCCAGTACTTC. It is translated as CSVEKGEETQYF.

This chain uses TRBV29-1 with TRBJ1-1; D call uncertain. Trimming left V 6 bases short and J 2 bases short, with 4 bases between. Germline CDR1 is SQVTM and CDR2 is ANQGSEA. The CDR3 runs to 10 residues. CDR3 nucleotides: TGCAGCGTCAAAAACACTGAAGCTTTCTTT. Protein sequence: CSVKNTEAFF. The full variable domain, with the rest looked up from reference TRBV29-1 and TRBJ1-1, is SAVISQKPSRDICQRGTSLTIQCQVDSQVTMMFWYRQQPGQSLTLIATANQGSEATYESGFVIDKFPISRPNLTFSTLTVSNMSPEDSSIYLCSVKNTEAFFGQGTRLTVV.

The J gene is TRBJ2-7, the V gene TRBV27; tentatively, D is TRBD2 (6 bases). Per the germline V gene, CDR1 is MNHEY and CDR2 is SMNVEV (reference sequence). Deletions cut 6 bases from V and 3 bases from J, with 18 bases between. This CDR3 has 15 amino acids. The CDR3 here is CASRLASSAFYEQYF. The CDR3, as DNA: TGTGCCAGCAGGCTGGCGTCTAGCGCCTTCTACGAGCAGTACTTC.

This clone showed up just a few times. This sequence joins TRBV19 and TRBJ1-5, with TRBD1 matching over 11 bases. V was clipped by 7 bases and J by 5 bases; unmatched bases: 4. This CDR3 is built from 14 residues. Germline V lookup: CDR1 LNHDA, CDR2 SQIVND (reference sequence). The CDR3 loop is CASTPGQGDQPQHF. CDR3 coding DNA: TGTGCCAGTACCCCGGGACAGGGGGATCAGCCCCAGCATTTT. Drawing the rest from reference TRBV19 and TRBJ1-5, the complete variable domain is DGGITQSPKYLFRKEGQNVTLSCEQNLNHDAMYWYRQDPGQGLRLIYYSQIVNDFQKGDIAEGYSVSREKKESFPLTVTSAQKNPTAFYLCASTPGQGDQPQHFGDGTRLSIL.

The chain links TRBV5-1 to TRBJ2-7, with 8 bases lining up with TRBD1. CDR1 and CDR2 (germline): SGHRS, YFSETQ. J gave up 6 bases and V 4 bases, and 12 bases lay outside the gene matches. The CDR3 spans 15 residues. CDR3: CASSPQGQGESEQYF. The CDR3 region has the DNA TGCGCCAGCAGCCCTCAAGGACAGGGTGAATCCGAGCAGTACTTC.

This clone appeared once. The chain employs TRBV5-6 and TRBJ2-1; 8 nucleotides agree with TRBD1. Germline assignment: CDR1 SGHDT and CDR2 YYEEEE. CDR3 length: 13 amino acids. The V gene end was trimmed by 4 bases and the J gene end by 10 bases; junction bases not matched to a gene: 7. The CDR3 sequence: CASSPTTGGEQFF. As DNA, the CDR3 is TGTGCCAGCAGCCCAACTACAGGGGGGGAGCAGTTCTTC.

This chain links TRBV30 with TRBJ2-7; D gene uncertain. Germline CDR1 GTSNPN, CDR2 SVGIG (reference sequence). The V and J ends lost 2 bases and 4 bases respectively, with 9 bases between them. This CDR3 is 12 amino acids long. The CDR3 loop is CAWSKGLYEQYF. DNA for the CDR3: TGTGCCTGGAGTAAGGGCCTATACGAGCAGTACTTC.

This clone has just one count. Other DNA variants within this sample encode the same CDR3. This sequence joins TRBV25-1 and TRBJ1-1, with D uncertain. Trimming removed 3 bases at V and 0 bases at J, with 5 bases between. CDR1 is MGHDK and CDR2 is SYGVNS in the germline V gene. This CDR3 region has 13 residues. The CDR3 DNA reads as TGTGCCAGCAGTGACAGGTTGAACACTGAAGCTTTCTTT. Its protein is CASSDRLNTEAFF.

The J gene is TRBJ2-2, the V gene TRBV7-2, with D possibly being TRBD2 (6 bases). The V and J ends lost 5 bases and 4 bases respectively, with 14 bases between them. The CDR3 runs 15 residues. Germline loops: CDR1 SGHTA, CDR2 FQGNSA. The CDR3: CASSPVLGGTGELFF. The CDR3 DNA reads as TGTGCCAGCAGCCCCGTTTTGGGGGGCACCGGGGAGCTGTTTTTT.